Detailed here is one TCR beta chain. Germline V gene lookup returns CDR1 ENHRY and CDR2 SYGVKD. V was cut by 5 bases and J by 0 bases, with 5 bases left in between. The CDR3 runs to 13 residues. These data come from a study of blood T cell repertoires in COVID-19. Whole-study context: Collection of acute and convalescent COVID-19 samples took place in the United States, Italy and Spain. The analysed material was cDNA or gDNA that came from T cells, B-cell-depleted T cells, or PBMCs.

Original data processing: Quantification of nucleated cells was approximated via reference gene primer amplification. TCRdb keeps only in-frame clones here, not all; method: immunoSEQ multiplex PCR. V, J and clone size derive from that table, while D and trimming were established from the DNA sequence. The sample includes 65,000 to 80,000 clones, approximately 82% of them seen just once. The source is a human donor in a cohort sampled during active COVID-19. J is TRBJ1-5 and V is TRBV10-3; D ambiguous. The sample taken for sequencing was peripheral blood. The DNA for the CDR3 is TGTGCCATCAGTTCTAATAGCAATCAGCCCCAGCATTTT. Residues: CAISSNSNQPQHF.